This is a list of T cell receptor beta chains from one sample in a study of control samples from healthy donors and cancer patients. Clones were sequenced by immunoSEQ multiplex PCR, and TCRdb holds only the in-frame ones, with some missing. Counted here are about 60,000 clones, roughly 85% occurring once; the ten biggest clones make up about 5%. Sequenced material: blood. The receptors come from a middle-aged man in good health. Each CDR3 is given with its conserved first and last residue. D genes are given only for firm matches. Only some rows state a clone size, as once, few, many or a class for expanded clones.

>.|TRBV19|.|TRBJ2-2
TGTGCCAGTAGTATTCAGACAACCGGGGAGCTGTTTTTT
CASSIQTTGELFF
>few|TRBV29-1|TRBD2|TRBJ2-7
TGCAGCGCGATGGGACTAGCACGGGAGCAGTACTTC
CSAMGLAREQYF
>.|TRBV18|TRBD1|TRBJ1-2
TGTGCCAGCTCACACGACTGGGACAGTAACTATGGCTACACCTTC
CASSHDWDSNYGYTF
>.|TRBV5-1|.|TRBJ1-1
TGCGCCAGCAGCTTGGCCGATTACCCCGCAGGGAACACTGAAGCTTTCTTT
CASSLADYPAGNTEAFF
>.|TRBV5-1|TRBD2|TRBJ2-1
TGCGCCAGCAGCTTGGAGGCGGGGGGTCGGAATGAGCAGTTCTTC
CASSLEAGGRNEQFF
>.|TRBV11-3|TRBD2|TRBJ2-5
TGTGCCAGCACGGCTAGCGGGGGGTATCAAGAGACCCAGTACTTC
CASTASGGYQETQYF
>.|TRBV6-6|.|TRBJ2-1
TGTGCCAGCAGCCGCGTAGATAATGAGCAGTTCTTC
CASSRVDNEQFF
>.|TRBV6-5|TRBD2|TRBJ2-1
TGTGCCAGCAGTTACTCGAATAGCGGGGGGACCAATGAGCAGTTCTTC
CASSYSNSGGTNEQFF
>.|TRBV7-2|.|TRBJ1-4
TGTGCCAGCAGCTTAGCCCTGGGGGGAAATGAAAAACTGTTTTTT
CASSLALGGNEKLFF
>.|TRBV2|TRBD1|TRBJ2-7
TGTGCCACAAACAGGGGATCCTACGAGCAGTACTTC
CATNRGSYEQYF